These 16 T cell receptor beta chains were sequenced from one sample in a study of T cell responses to AZD1222 COVID-19 vaccine. The repertoire was sequenced with immunoSEQ multiplex PCR; TCRdb's copy has only in-frame clones and lacks some. Altogether over 80,000 clones are present, approximately 90% being singletons, with the ten largest covering about 9%. The sample in question was peripheral blood, obtained 28 days after the second AZD1222 dose. These receptors were taken from an adult who received the AZD1222 COVID-19 vaccine.

V is TRBV14 and J is TRBJ1-2, with D possibly matching TRBD1 (5 bases). The CDR3 contains 15 residues. The ends were cut back, 1 base at V and 4 bases at J, with 13 bases in the middle. Germline loops: CDR1 SGHDN, CDR2 FVKESK. In DNA form, the CDR3 reads TGTGCCAGCAGCCAAGCGGAGGGGCTTATCTATGGCTACACCTTC. Amino acid sequence: CASSQAEGLIYGYTF. Drawing the rest from reference TRBV14 and TRBJ1-2, the complete variable domain is EAGVTQFPSHSVIEKGQTVTLRCDPISGHDNLYWYRRVMGKEIKFLLHFVKESKQDESGMPNNRFLAERTGGTYSTLKVQPAELEDSGVYFCASSQAEGLIYGYTFGSGTRLTVV.

V and J are TRBV20-1 and TRBJ1-1; D gene unclear. The V gene lost 2 bases and the J gene lost 7 bases, with 8 bases spanning the gap. The CDR3 consists of 11 residues. Germline V lookup: CDR1 DFQATT, CDR2 SNEGSKA (reference sequence). The DNA of the CDR3 is TGCAGTGCTAGACGGGAAGTTGAAGCTTTCTTT. It yields the protein CSARREVEAFF.

This sequence joins TRBV7-3 and TRBJ2-1; 12 positions match TRBD2. The CDR3 consists of 16 residues. J was trimmed by 6 bases and V by 5 bases; bases with no gene match: 8. Germline lookup yields CDR1 SGHTA and CDR2 FQGTGA. This CDR3 is CASSPTPSGRANEQFF. CDR3 coding DNA: TGTGCCAGCAGCCCGACCCCTAGCGGGAGGGCCAATGAGCAGTTCTTC.

This chain uses TRBV29-1 with TRBJ1-1; 7 nucleotides agree with TRBD1. CDR1 and CDR2 (germline): SQVTM, ANQGSEA. CDR3 length: 12 amino acids. Trimming at V came to 7 bases and at J to 2 bases, leaving 4 bases not matched to a gene. CDR3 nucleotides: TGCAGCGGTAACAGGGGAAACACTGAAGCTTTCTTT. It is translated as CSGNRGNTEAFF.

The V and J genes are TRBV6-2 or TRBV6-3 and TRBJ2-7, with D possibly being TRBD2 (6 bases). The CDR3 is 14 amino acids. Trimming stripped 4 bases from V and 2 bases from J, with 12 bases between. Germline values: CDR1 MNHEY, CDR2 SVGEGT. CDR3 DNA sequence: TGTGCCAGCAGTTCCCAATCGGGAGCCTACGAGCAGTACTTC. Amino acid sequence: CASSSQSGAYEQYF.

The rearrangement uses TRBV28 and TRBJ2-7; maybe TRBD2 (7 bases). Trimming pared 5 bases from V and 5 bases from J, leaving 16 bases between. Germline lookup yields CDR1 MDHEN and CDR2 SYDVKM. The CDR3 is made up of 14 amino acids. The CDR3 is CASSPPGGYDEQYF. CDR3 nucleotides: TGTGCCAGCAGTCCCCCGGGGGGCTATGACGAGCAGTACTTC.

This clone was observed a single time. The chain has TRBV7-2 and TRBJ2-7; D may be TRBD1 or TRBD2 (5 bases each). Trimming removed 5 bases at V and 4 bases at J, with 12 bases between. Germline loops: CDR1 SGHTA, CDR2 FQGNSA. There are 13 residues in the CDR3. The CDR3 nucleotides are TGTGCCAGCAGCAAGGGACGGGTATACGAGCAGTACTTC. The encoded protein is CASSKGRVYEQYF.

This clone was found once. J is TRBJ1-6 and V is TRBV13; TRBD1 agrees at 11 bases. Germline assignment: CDR1 PRHDT and CDR2 FYEKMQ (reference sequence). The CDR3 consists of 17 residues. Germline trimming cut 3 bases from V and 6 bases from J; bases unmatched to any gene: 7. The CDR3 loop reads CASSLLSGTGGNSPLHF. In nucleotides, the CDR3 is TGTGCCAGCAGCTTGCTGTCCGGGACAGGGGGTAATTCACCCCTCCACTTT.

The gene calls are TRBV5-1 and TRBJ1-2; 7 bases match TRBD1. The CDR3 has 16 residues. J gave up 5 bases and V 4 bases, and 14 bases lay outside the gene matches. The germline gives CDR1 SGHRS, CDR2 YFSETQ. The CDR3 region is CASSITPGQLAYGYTF. The CDR3 DNA reads as TGCGCCAGCAGCATCACCCCGGGACAGTTAGCTTATGGCTACACCTTC.

This chain joins TRBV5-8 and TRBJ1-5, with D perhaps TRBD1 (5 bases). This CDR3 has 17 residues. Germline CDR1 SGHTS, CDR2 YDEGEE. V shed 4 bases and J shed 3 bases, with 20 bases lying between them. The CDR3 DNA reads as TGTGCCAGCAGCGGACAAACGGGGAGCAACCTCAATCAGCCCCAGCATTTT. Translated: CASSGQTGSNLNQPQHF.

This chain joins TRBV11-2 and TRBJ2-7, with 8 bases that match TRBD2. Germline CDR1 and CDR2: SGHAT and FQNNGV. CDR3 size: 13 residues. J gave up 3 bases and V 7 bases, and 5 bases lay outside the gene matches. The CDR3 reads CASNLAGRYEQYF. The CDR3 DNA reads as TGTGCCAGCAACCTAGCGGGTCGCTACGAGCAGTACTTC.

The chain has TRBV27 and TRBJ2-1; 7 bases match TRBD2. The CDR3 contains 15 residues. Trimming at V came to 5 bases and at J to 4 bases, leaving 8 bases not matched to a gene. The germline V gene has CDR1 MNHEY and CDR2 SMNVEV (reference sequence). Here the CDR3 reads CASSPAGNGYNEQFF. As DNA, the CDR3 is TGTGCCAGCAGTCCAGCGGGAAATGGGTACAATGAGCAGTTCTTC.

The chain recombines TRBV5-4 with TRBJ2-7, with 9 bases fitting TRBD1. J gave up 9 bases and V 0 bases, and 10 bases lay outside the gene matches. The CDR3 contains 15 residues. CDR1 and CDR2 (germline): SGHNT, YYREEE (reference sequence). The CDR3 DNA reads as TGTGCCAGCAGCTTGGGCCAATTAGTGGGACAGGGGCAGTACTTC. This codes for CASSLGQLVGQGQYF.

This rearrangement joins TRBV18 to TRBJ1-3; no reliable D call. Per germline, CDR1 KGHSH and CDR2 LQKENI. V lost 3 bases and J lost 10, with 13 bases in between. The CDR3 has 13 amino acids. The CDR3 region is CASSPAQPPTIYF. CDR3 coding DNA: TGTGCCAGCTCACCTGCCCAGCCGCCTACCATATATTTT.

V gene TRBV5-1 combines with J gene TRBJ2-7; the D gene is possibly TRBD1 (6 bases). Trimming took 1 base from V and 0 from J, leaving 8 bases between them. The CDR3 spans 14 residues. The germline V gene encodes CDR1 SGHRS and CDR2 YFSETQ. The chain's CDR3 is CASSLRQDSYEQYF. CDR3 coding DNA: TGCGCCAGCAGCTTGCGACAGGACTCCTACGAGCAGTACTTC.

The chain recombines TRBV10-1 with TRBJ2-3; 8 bases align to TRBD2. The CDR3 runs to 14 residues. Per germline, CDR1 WNHNN and CDR2 SYGVQD (reference sequence). V lost 8 bases, J lost 5 bases, and 9 bases stayed unmatched. DNA of the CDR3: TGCGCCAGCGGGAGCGCGGGAGGAGGAGATACGCAGTATTTT. It codes for CASGSAGGGDTQYF.